This T cell receptor (beta chain) was identified in a study of cytomegalovirus exposure and HLA in healthy donors. Germline CDR1 reads MDHEN; CDR2 reads SYDVKM. V was clipped by 3 bases and J by 2 bases, with 16 bases between them. The CDR3 consists of 16 residues. Study-wide results and caveats: Presence/absence results assume similar sequencing depth per donor, which may not hold. On later analysis, the bulk of CMV-associated TCR beta chains appeared to be HLA-restricted. Specificity of a few CMV-associated chains for CMV antigens was verified in vitro.

Concerning this clone itself: Its specificity is not known.

Both 60 Vbeta primers and 13 Jbeta primers went into the PCR. Sequenced by immunoSEQ multiplex PCR; TCRdb stores in-frame clones only, minus some. In the table there are 130,000 or so clones, approximately 82% of which are singletons. This chain links TRBV28 with TRBJ1-1, with D possibly being TRBD1 (6 bases). The clonotype comes from a woman aged 40 to 50 in good health and CMV-seronegative. The sequencing sample was made of PBMCs. The CDR3, as DNA: TGTGCCAGCAGTTTTGCCCCGGGACACCAAAACACTGAAGCTTTCTTT. Protein sequence: CASSFAPGHQNTEAFF.